One sample yielded the 21 T cell receptor beta chains listed below, sequenced in a study of cytomegalovirus exposure and HLA in healthy donors. Primers included in the PCR were 60 Vbeta and 13 Jbeta primers. Sequencing was performed with immunoSEQ multiplex PCR; in TCRdb, only in-frame clones are kept and a portion is missing. The table records some 170,000 clones, around 77% of them present only once. The sequenced material came from PBMCs. The receptors were sampled from a man aged 30 to 45 in good health and CMV-seropositive.

V usage is TRBV6-6 and J usage is TRBJ2-1, with D perhaps matching TRBD2 (5 bases). V lost 2 bases, J lost 9 bases, and 11 bases lay in between. Per the germline V gene, CDR1 is MNHNY and CDR2 is SVGAGI (reference sequence). This CDR3 has 13 residues. The CDR3 sequence: CASSYEGLREQFF. DNA for the CDR3: TGTGCCAGCAGTTACGAAGGACTCCGTGAGCAGTTCTTC.

This clone was seen just once. The chain employs TRBV9 and TRBJ1-4, with TRBD1 matching 7 bases. From germline, CDR1 is SGDLS and CDR2 YYNGEE. J gave up 10 bases and V 4 bases, and 16 bases lay outside the gene matches. CDR3 length: 16 residues. CDR3 amino acids: CASSPPSTGLKGKLFF. As DNA, the CDR3 is TGTGCCAGCAGCCCGCCCTCGACAGGGCTGAAAGGAAAACTGTTTTTT.

V usage is TRBV5-6 and J usage is TRBJ2-7; 10 bases agree with TRBD1. Germline CDR1 and CDR2: SGHDT and YYEEEE. V lost 4 bases and J lost 3; bases outside the gene matches: 7. The CDR3 runs to 15 residues. CDR3 sequence: CASSLGGTGVYEQYF. The CDR3 coding sequence is TGTGCCAGCAGCCTAGGTGGGACAGGGGTCTACGAGCAGTACTTC.

This rearrangement joins TRBV18 to TRBJ1-2; a weak D match, TRBD1 (5 bases). The V gene's germline CDR1 is KGHSH and CDR2 LQKENI. This CDR3 region has 14 residues. The V and J ends lost 3 bases and 6 bases respectively, with 14 bases between them. CDR3 residues: CASSPGQGGDGYTF. The CDR3 DNA follows: TGTGCCAGCTCACCTGGGCAGGGTGGCGATGGCTACACCTTC.

V gene TRBV28 combines with J gene TRBJ1-2; possible D gene TRBD1, 5 bases. Germline CDR1 reads MDHEN; CDR2 reads SYDVKM. Trimming pared 4 bases from V and 5 bases from J, leaving 8 bases between. The CDR3 length is 12 residues. CDR3 protein: CASSSGLYGYTF. As DNA, the CDR3 is TGTGCCAGCAGTTCGGGACTATATGGCTACACCTTC.

This clone came up once. The rearrangement links TRBV11-1 to TRBJ2-1; D gene uncertain. V was trimmed by 5 bases and J by 2 bases, leaving 22 bases between them. Germline assignment: CDR1 SGHAT and CDR2 FQDESV (reference sequence). The CDR3 loop spans 18 amino acids. The CDR3 sequence: CASSITPTAQSAYNEQFF. In nucleotides, the CDR3 is TGTGCCAGCAGCATCACCCCTACCGCCCAAAGCGCCTACAATGAGCAGTTCTTC.

The chain couples TRBV27 to TRBJ2-3; no clear D. The CDR3 has 13 amino acids. Trimming removed 7 bases at V and 0 bases at J, with 8 bases between. Germline CDR1 and CDR2: MNHEY and SMNVEV (reference sequence). The CDR3 loop reads CASTRQSTDTQYF. The CDR3 DNA follows: TGTGCCAGCACCAGGCAAAGCACAGATACGCAGTATTTT.

The chain combines TRBV7-2 with TRBJ1-5, with a tentative D call TRBD1 (5 bases). Looked up from germline, CDR1 is SGHTA and CDR2 is FQGNSA. V lost 3 bases and J 0 bases, leaving 15 bases between the germline ends. CDR3 length: 17 amino acids. The CDR3 sequence: CASSFPRGGISNQPQHF. The DNA for the CDR3 is TGTGCCAGCAGCTTCCCAAGGGGAGGGATTAGCAATCAGCCCCAGCATTTT. The variable domain in full, with the rest retrieved from reference TRBV7-2 and TRBJ1-5, is GAGVSQSPSNKVTEKGKDVELRCDPISGHTALYWYRQSLGQGLEFLIYFQGNSAPDKSGLPSDRFSAERTGGSVSTLTIQRTQQEDSAVYLCASSFPRGGISNQPQHFGDGTRLSIL.

The chain employs TRBV6-5 and TRBJ2-7, with D maybe TRBD2 (5 bases). This CDR3 spans 15 amino acids. Germline V gene sequence: CDR1 MNHEY, CDR2 SVGAGI. Trimming stripped 3 bases from V and 0 bases from J, with 12 bases between. The CDR3 DNA reads as TGTGCCAGCAGTTATGTGTCGGGGAACTCCTACGAGCAGTACTTC. Protein sequence: CASSYVSGNSYEQYF.

The rearrangement uses TRBV2 and TRBJ2-3; the match to TRBD2 covers 7 bases. Germline V gives CDR1 SNHLY, CDR2 FYNNEI. The V gene end was trimmed by 6 bases and the J gene end by 0 bases; junction bases not matched to a gene: 9. CDR3 length: 16 residues. The chain's CDR3 is CASRGLSGLSTDTQYF. For the CDR3, the DNA is TGTGCCAGCAGGGGCCTTAGCGGGTTGAGCACAGATACGCAGTATTTT.

This clone was seen more than once but under ten times. V gene TRBV5-1 combines with J gene TRBJ2-3; 9 positions agree with TRBD2. The germline V gene encodes CDR1 SGHRS and CDR2 YFSETQ. V dropped 0 bases and J dropped 5; count of bases not matched to a gene: 4. The CDR3 contains 15 residues. The CDR3 DNA reads as TGCGCCAGCAGCTTGGCTAGCGGGGAGGTAGATACGCAGTATTTT. Encoded protein: CASSLASGEVDTQYF.

V and J are TRBV28 and TRBJ1-2; D remains unclear. The V gene's germline CDR1 is MDHEN and CDR2 SYDVKM. The germline V and J ends were trimmed by 3 bases and 5 bases, with 10 bases remaining between them. The CDR3 is 13 residues long. The chain's CDR3 is CASSLWAAYGYTF. CDR3 coding DNA: TGTGCCAGCAGTTTGTGGGCAGCTTATGGCTACACCTTC.

V usage is TRBV5-1 and J usage is TRBJ1-1; D gene unclear. This CDR3 comprises 15 residues. V was trimmed by 2 bases and J by 4 bases, leaving 15 bases between them. The germline gives CDR1 SGHRS, CDR2 YFSETQ. The CDR3 region is CASSLATVYGTEAFF. In nucleotides, the CDR3 is TGCGCCAGCAGCTTAGCAACAGTATACGGCACTGAAGCTTTCTTT.

This clone has a single count. The chain links TRBV4-2 to TRBJ2-7; 9 bases are a match to TRBD1. The J segment lost 4 bases and the V segment lost 4 bases, leaving 8 bases of the junction unmatched. Germline CDR1 and CDR2: LGHNA and YNFKEQ. The CDR3 length is 15 residues. The CDR3 DNA reads as TGTGCCAGCAGCCTTGGGCGGACAGGGGATTACGAGCAGTACTTC. As protein: CASSLGRTGDYEQYF.

The V gene is TRBV7-6, the J gene TRBJ1-2; D perhaps matches TRBD1 (6 bases). V lost 0 bases, J lost 8 bases, and 10 bases lay in between. The CDR3 covers 13 residues. In germline, CDR1 is SGHVS, CDR2 FNYEAQ. This CDR3 reads CASSLAGANGYTF. CDR3 coding DNA: TGTGCCAGCAGCTTAGCGGGGGCTAACGGCTACACCTTC.

This chain connects TRBV19 to TRBJ1-6, with 7 positions matching TRBD1. The ends lost 7 bases at V and 7 bases at J; junction bases unmatched: 4. The CDR3 sequence is 13 residues long. Germline V gene data show CDR1 as LNHDA and CDR2 as SQIVND (reference sequence). The chain's CDR3 is CASTLTGNSPLHF. CDR3 bases: TGTGCCAGTACCCTGACAGGGAATTCACCCCTCCACTTT.

The chain links TRBV5-1 to TRBJ2-5; D gene ambiguous. Trimming removed 1 base at V and 9 bases at J, with 7 bases between. Germline V lookup: CDR1 SGHRS, CDR2 YFSETQ. The CDR3 is 11 residues long. CDR3 bases: TGCGCCAGCAGCTTGACGTCGGCCCAGTACTTC. Translated, it gives CASSLTSAQYF.

This clone occurred a few times. V and J are TRBV27 and TRBJ2-7; possibly TRBD1 for D (6 bases). In germline, CDR1 is MNHEY, CDR2 SMNVEV (reference sequence). Trimming took 3 bases from V and 1 from J, leaving 7 bases between them. CDR3 size: 13 residues. The CDR3 loop reads CASSFGTSYEQYF. The CDR3 coding sequence is TGTGCCAGCAGTTTCGGGACATCCTACGAGCAGTACTTC.

The rearrangement joins TRBV28 to TRBJ2-7; no clear D. Trimming removed 5 bases from V and 1 base from J, with 6 bases in between. There are 12 residues in the CDR3. Germline V CDR1 and CDR2: MDHEN, SYDVKM. The CDR3 reads CASSLTSYEQYF. The DNA for the CDR3 is TGTGCCAGCAGTCTCACATCCTACGAGCAGTACTTC.

The chain links TRBV6-5 to TRBJ1-5; possibly TRBD1 for D (6 bases). The germline V and J ends were trimmed by 6 bases and 5 bases, with 17 bases remaining between them. From germline, CDR1 is MNHEY and CDR2 SVGAGI. The CDR3 sequence is 15 residues long. CDR3 DNA sequence: TGTGCCAGCAGACTGAACAGGGATAAGGATCAGCCCCAGCATTTT. Encoded protein: CASRLNRDKDQPQHF.

V and J are TRBV6-6 and TRBJ1-3, with D maybe TRBD1 (5 bases). The CDR3 has 15 residues. Germline CDR1 is MNHNY and CDR2 is SVGAGI (reference sequence). Trimming left V 2 bases short and J 0 bases short, with 8 bases between. CDR3: CASSYTGGSGNTIYF. The CDR3, as DNA: TGTGCCAGCAGTTACACGGGGGGCTCTGGAAACACCATATATTTT.